Listed below are T cell receptor beta chains from one sample, sequenced in a study of blood T cell repertoires in COVID-19. Some clones are missing from TCRdb's copy, which holds only in-frame ones; the method was immunoSEQ multiplex PCR. The sample lists around 250,000 clones, 80% to 90% occurring once. Sequenced: PBMCs or T cells enriched from blood (not recorded which). These receptor sequences come from a woman aged 45 to 65 who had recovered from COVID-19. The CDR3 runs from the conserved cysteine through the conserved F or W. The D gene is left open where the match is weak. Expanded clones are given a class, and other clones once, few, many or no size at all.

TRBV13	TRBJ2-1	few	TRBD1	CASSSGQGSYNEQFF	TGTGCCAGCAGCTCAGGACAGGGTTCCTACAATGAGCAGTTCTTC
TRBV6-5	TRBJ2-1	.	.	CASSTEPYNEQFF	TGTGCCAGCAGTACCGAGCCCTACAATGAGCAGTTCTTC
TRBV3-1/TRBV3-2	TRBJ2-2	.	.	CASSQGTGYHGGELFF	TGTGCCAGCAGCCAAGGAACAGGGTATCACGGCGGGGAGCTGTTTTTT
TRBV29-1	TRBJ2-7	once	.	CSGYNYEQYF	TGCAGCGGCTATAACTACGAGCAGTACTTC
TRBV2	TRBJ2-6	.	.	CASDGGPLPSGANVLTF	TGTGCCAGCGATGGAGGCCCCCTGCCCTCTGGGGCCAACGTCCTGACTTTC
TRBV2	TRBJ1-2	.	.	CASNLDRGYTF	TGTGCCAGCAACCTCGACAGGGGCTACACCTTC
TRBV4-1	TRBJ2-5	.	.	CASSQEEAGRGRETQYF	TGCGCCAGCAGCCAAGAAGAGGCCGGGAGAGGGCGAGAGACCCAGTACTTC
TRBV5-1	TRBJ1-1	.	.	CASSLYGGNTEAFF	TGCGCCAGCAGCTTGTACGGGGGAAACACTGAAGCTTTCTTT
TRBV7-8	TRBJ1-1	.	.	CASSLVSTEAFF	TGTGCCAGCAGCTTAGTCTCGACTGAAGCTTTCTTT
TRBV6-5	TRBJ2-7	.	TRBD1	CASRPSVSRTGEQYF	TGTGCCAGCAGGCCCTCAGTGTCCCGGACAGGCGAGCAGTACTTC
TRBV5-1	TRBJ2-7	once	TRBD1	CASSEVAQDRGLEQYF	TGCGCCAGCAGCGAGGTCGCCCAGGACAGGGGGTTGGAGCAGTACTTC
TRBV28	TRBJ1-2	.	TRBD1	CASRDRSNYGYTF	TGTGCCAGCCGGGACAGAAGTAACTATGGCTACACCTTC
TRBV11-3	TRBJ2-7	.	.	CASSLDQRDEQYF	TGTGCCAGCAGCTTAGATCAGCGGGACGAGCAGTACTTC
TRBV3-1/TRBV3-2	TRBJ2-2	once	.	CASSQDRRVTGELFF	TGTGCCAGCAGCCAAGACAGGAGGGTCACCGGGGAGCTGTTTTTT
TRBV28	TRBJ2-3	.	.	CASSFRLATQYF	TGTGCCAGCAGTTTCCGGCTAGCTACGCAGTATTTT
TRBV28	TRBJ2-7	.	.	CASSLAQSYEQYF	TGTGCCAGCAGTTTAGCCCAGTCCTACGAGCAGTACTTC
TRBV2	TRBJ1-3	few	.	CASVLDRGNTIYF	TGTGCCAGCGTACTCGACAGAGGAAACACCATATATTTT
TRBV2	TRBJ1-1	once	.	CASSVSPWNTEAFF	TGTGCCAGCAGTGTGAGCCCATGGAACACTGAAGCTTTCTTT
TRBV7-6	TRBJ2-3	.	TRBD2	CASSLGGGRALDTQYF	TGTGCCAGCAGCTTAGGCGGCGGGAGGGCCTTGGATACGCAGTATTTT
TRBV18	TRBJ1-2	.	.	CASSAYPNYGYTF	TGTGCCAGCTCAGCGTATCCTAACTATGGCTACACCTTC
TRBV5-4	TRBJ2-3	.	TRBD1	CASSLGQGASGDTQYF	TGTGCCAGCAGCTTGGGGCAGGGGGCAAGTGGAGATACGCAGTATTTT
TRBV5-3	TRBJ2-7	.	.	CARSLNGLARLYEQYF	TGTGCCAGAAGCTTGAATGGGCTAGCGAGACTTTACGAGCAGTACTTC
TRBV4-2	TRBJ2-1	.	.	CASRLEGGTYPYNEQFF	TGTGCCAGCAGACTCGAGGGGGGGACTTACCCCTACAATGAGCAGTTCTTC
TRBV5-1	TRBJ2-2	.	.	CASSFSGANTGELFF	TGCGCCAGCAGCTTTAGCGGAGCGAACACCGGGGAGCTGTTTTTT
TRBV28	TRBJ1-1	.	.	CASSPSGGWTEAFF	TGTGCCAGCAGCCCCTCGGGGGGTTGGACTGAAGCTTTCTTT